Shown below are 3 T cell receptor beta chains from a single sample sequenced in a study of OX40 agonist ivuxolimab in advanced cancers. Only in-frame clones appear in the TCRdb table, and some are missing; sequencing was by immunoSEQ multiplex PCR. The sample yields 90,000 or so clones, around nine tenths seen once. The sequencing used CD4+ or CD8+ T cells sorted from blood, collected in a trial of the OX40 agonist ivuxolimab. The receptors stem from an adult with an advanced solid tumor such as melanoma, head and neck, liver or kidney cancer.

The CDR3 bases are TGCGCCAGCAGCCAGATAGCGGGAGGCCACTACGAGCAGTACTTC. It specifies CASSQIAGGHYEQYF. This chain uses TRBV4-1 with TRBJ2-7; 10 nucleotides align to TRBD2. The CDR3 runs 15 residues. CDR1 is MGHRA, CDR2 YSYEKL, per germline. After removal of 3 bases from V and 3 bases from J, the junction contained 5 bases not matched to a gene.

CDR3 protein: CAISESGSPYEQYF. The CDR3 DNA is TGTGCCATCAGTGAGTCAGGCTCCCCCTACGAGCAGTACTTC. The V gene is TRBV10-3, the J gene TRBJ2-7; no firm D call. Looked up from germline, CDR1 is ENHRY and CDR2 is SYGVKD. This CDR3 is 14 amino acids long. V dropped 0 bases and J dropped 2 bases, with 8 bases sitting between them.

CDR3 nucleotides: TGTGCCAGCAGCCCTAACTCGGTCACAGATACGCAGTATTTT. This encodes CASSPNSVTDTQYF. The chain recombines TRBV5-4 with TRBJ2-3, with unresolved D. Trimming shortened V by 4 bases and J by 2 bases, and 11 bases separated the two germline ends. Germline CDR1 reads SGHNT; CDR2 reads YYREEE (reference sequence). The CDR3 has 14 amino acids.